The T cell receptor beta chain described here comes from a study of blood T cells in healthy people across ages. Broader study findings: Higher diversity, along with more naive CD4+ cells, distinguished long-lived donors from aged donors.

Caucasian individuals from Russia who were healthy and aged roughly 6 to 100 acted as donors. Isolation yielded PBMCs, at least 7 million per sample, in every case. V trimming: 6 bases; J trimming: 10 bases; junction bases outside the gene matches: 10. The CDR3 has 14 amino acids. PCR was performed a second time for about 7 to 12 cycles using a sample-barcoded 5' primer and a J-beta primer mix. A tag from a template-switch adaptor with 12 random nucleotides marked each cDNA molecule. MiXCR, applied by TCRdb to the 5' RACE reads, yields one record per CDR3 protein. The sample includes 780,000 or so distinct CDR3 sequences, about 61% of them seen just once. Turning to this clonotype: Its target is not known.

The sequencing input was blood. This sequence was found in a man between 40 and 49 years old in good health. The rearrangement uses TRBV12-3 or TRBV12-4 and TRBJ2-1; 9 nucleotides match TRBD2. The CDR3 region is CASSPLAGVGEQFF. The CDR3 coding sequence is TGTGCCAGCAGCCCCTTAGCGGGAGTAGGCGAGCAGTTCTTC.